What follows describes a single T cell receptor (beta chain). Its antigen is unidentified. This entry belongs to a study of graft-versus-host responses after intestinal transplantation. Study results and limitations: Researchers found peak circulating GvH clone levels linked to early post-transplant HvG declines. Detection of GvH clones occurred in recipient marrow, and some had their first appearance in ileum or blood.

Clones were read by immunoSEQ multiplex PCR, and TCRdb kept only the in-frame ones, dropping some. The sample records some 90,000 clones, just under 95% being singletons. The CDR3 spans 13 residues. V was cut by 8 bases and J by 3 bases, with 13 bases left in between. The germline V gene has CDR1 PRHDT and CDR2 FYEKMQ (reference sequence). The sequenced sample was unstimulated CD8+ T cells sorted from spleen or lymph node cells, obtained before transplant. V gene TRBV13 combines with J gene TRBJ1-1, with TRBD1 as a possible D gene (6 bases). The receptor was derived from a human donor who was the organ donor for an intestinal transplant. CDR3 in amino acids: CASARGADTEAFF. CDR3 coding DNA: TGTGCCAGCGCCCGGGGGGCGGACACTGAAGCTTTCTTT. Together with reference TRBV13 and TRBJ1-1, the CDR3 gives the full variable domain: AAGVIQSPRHLIKEKRETATLKCYPIPRHDTVYWYQQGPGQDPQFLISFYEKMQSDKGSIPDRFSAQQFSDYHSELNMSSLELGDSALYFCASARGADTEAFFGQGTRLTVV.